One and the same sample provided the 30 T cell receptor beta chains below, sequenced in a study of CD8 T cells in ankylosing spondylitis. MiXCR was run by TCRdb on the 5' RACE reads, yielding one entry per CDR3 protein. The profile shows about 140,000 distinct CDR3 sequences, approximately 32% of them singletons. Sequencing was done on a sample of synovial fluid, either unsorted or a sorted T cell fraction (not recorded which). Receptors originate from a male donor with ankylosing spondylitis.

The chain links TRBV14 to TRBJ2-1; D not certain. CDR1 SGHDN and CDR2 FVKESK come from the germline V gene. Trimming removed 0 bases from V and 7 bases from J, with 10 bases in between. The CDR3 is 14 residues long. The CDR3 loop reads CASSQDPFVNEQFF. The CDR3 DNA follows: TGTGCCAGCAGCCAAGATCCTTTTGTAAATGAGCAGTTCTTC.

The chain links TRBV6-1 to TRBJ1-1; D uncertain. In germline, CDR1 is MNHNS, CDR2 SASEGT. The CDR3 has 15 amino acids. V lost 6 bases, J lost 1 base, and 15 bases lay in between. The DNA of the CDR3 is TGTGCCAGCAGGCCTCCCGGAGGGAGGAACACTGAAGCTTTCTTT. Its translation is CASRPPGGRNTEAFF.

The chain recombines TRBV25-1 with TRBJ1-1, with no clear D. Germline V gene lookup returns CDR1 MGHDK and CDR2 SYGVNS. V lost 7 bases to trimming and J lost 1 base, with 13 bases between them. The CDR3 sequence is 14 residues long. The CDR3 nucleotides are TGTGCCAGCACCCGGGCCGGGGAGAACACTGAAGCTTTCTTT. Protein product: CASTRAGENTEAFF.

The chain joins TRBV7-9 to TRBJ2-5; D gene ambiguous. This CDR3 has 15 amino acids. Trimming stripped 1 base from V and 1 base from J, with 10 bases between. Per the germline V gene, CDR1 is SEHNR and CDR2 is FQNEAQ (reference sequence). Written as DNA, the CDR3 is TGTGCCAGCAGCTTAGTCGGTGGCAGCCAAGAGACCCAGTACTTC. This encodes CASSLVGGSQETQYF.

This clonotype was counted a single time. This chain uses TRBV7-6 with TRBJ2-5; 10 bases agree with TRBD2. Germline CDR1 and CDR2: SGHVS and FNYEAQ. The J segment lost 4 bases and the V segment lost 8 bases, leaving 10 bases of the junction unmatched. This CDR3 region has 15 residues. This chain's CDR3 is CASLPGSGRGETQYF. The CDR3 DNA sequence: TGTGCCAGCCTCCCCGGGAGCGGGAGGGGAGAGACCCAGTACTTC.

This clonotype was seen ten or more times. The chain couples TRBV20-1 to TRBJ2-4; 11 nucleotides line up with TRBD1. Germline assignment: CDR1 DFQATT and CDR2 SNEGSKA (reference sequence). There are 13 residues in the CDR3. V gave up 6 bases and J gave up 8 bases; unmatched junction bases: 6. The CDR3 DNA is TGCAGTGCCCCGGACAGGGGGCAAGACATTCAGTACTTC. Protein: CSAPDRGQDIQYF.

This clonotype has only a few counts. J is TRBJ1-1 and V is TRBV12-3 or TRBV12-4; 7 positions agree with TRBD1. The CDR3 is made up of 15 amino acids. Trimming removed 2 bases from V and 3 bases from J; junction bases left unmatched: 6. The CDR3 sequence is CASSLPRDRHTEAFF. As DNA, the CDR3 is TGTGCCAGCAGTTTACCCCGGGACAGACACACTGAAGCTTTCTTT.

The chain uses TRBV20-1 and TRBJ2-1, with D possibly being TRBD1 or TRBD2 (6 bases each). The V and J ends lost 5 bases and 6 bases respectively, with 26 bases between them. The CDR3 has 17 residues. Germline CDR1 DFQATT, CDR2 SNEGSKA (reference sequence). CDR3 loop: CSAYRGDRSQQGNEQFF. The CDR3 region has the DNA TGCAGTGCTTATAGGGGGGACCGATCCCAGCAAGGCAATGAGCAGTTCTTC.

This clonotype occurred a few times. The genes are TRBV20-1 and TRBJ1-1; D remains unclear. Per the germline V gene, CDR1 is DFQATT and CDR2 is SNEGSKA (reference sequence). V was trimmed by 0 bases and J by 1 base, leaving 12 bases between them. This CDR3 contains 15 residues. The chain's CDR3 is CSARDGITKNTEAFF. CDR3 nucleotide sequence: TGCAGTGCTAGAGACGGAATAACGAAGAACACTGAAGCTTTCTTT.

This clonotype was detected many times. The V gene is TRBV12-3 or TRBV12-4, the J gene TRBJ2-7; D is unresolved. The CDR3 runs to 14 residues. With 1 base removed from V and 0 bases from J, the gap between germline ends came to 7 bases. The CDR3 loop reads CASSLGTFSYEQYF. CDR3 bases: TGTGCCAGCAGTTTAGGGACGTTCTCCTACGAGCAGTACTTC.

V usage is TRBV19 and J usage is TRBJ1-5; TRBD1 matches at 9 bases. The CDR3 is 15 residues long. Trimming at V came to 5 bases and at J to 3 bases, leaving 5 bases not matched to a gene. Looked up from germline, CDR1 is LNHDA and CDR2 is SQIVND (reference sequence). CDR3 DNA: TGTGCCAGTAGTCAGGGACAGGGCGACAATCAGCCCCAGCATTTT. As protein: CASSQGQGDNQPQHF.

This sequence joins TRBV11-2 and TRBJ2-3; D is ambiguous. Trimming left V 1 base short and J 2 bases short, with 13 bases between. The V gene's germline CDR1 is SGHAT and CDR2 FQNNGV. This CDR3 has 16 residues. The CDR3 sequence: CASSLAGHYNTDTQYF. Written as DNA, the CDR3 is TGTGCCAGCAGCTTAGCCGGCCACTATAACACAGATACGCAGTATTTT.

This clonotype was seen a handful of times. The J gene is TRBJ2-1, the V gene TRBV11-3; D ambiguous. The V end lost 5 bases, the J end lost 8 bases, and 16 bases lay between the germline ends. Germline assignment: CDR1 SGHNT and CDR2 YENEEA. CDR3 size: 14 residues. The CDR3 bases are TGTGCCAGCAGCCAAGGGTCCGGTAGAGATGAGCAGTTCTTC. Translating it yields CASSQGSGRDEQFF.

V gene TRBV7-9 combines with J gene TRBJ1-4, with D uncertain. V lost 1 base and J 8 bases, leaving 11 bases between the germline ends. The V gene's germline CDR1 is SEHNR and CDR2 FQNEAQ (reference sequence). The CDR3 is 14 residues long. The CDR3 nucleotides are TGTGCCAGCAGCTTAGAGGTGTCAGCCGAAAAACTGTTTTTT. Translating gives CASSLEVSAEKLFF.

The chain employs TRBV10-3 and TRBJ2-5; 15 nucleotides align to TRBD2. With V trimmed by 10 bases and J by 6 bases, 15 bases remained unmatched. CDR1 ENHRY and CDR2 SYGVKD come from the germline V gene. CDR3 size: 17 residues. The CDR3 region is CATGGLAGGPGPQTQYF. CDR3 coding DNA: TGTGCCACTGGAGGACTAGCGGGGGGGCCTGGCCCTCAGACCCAGTACTTC.

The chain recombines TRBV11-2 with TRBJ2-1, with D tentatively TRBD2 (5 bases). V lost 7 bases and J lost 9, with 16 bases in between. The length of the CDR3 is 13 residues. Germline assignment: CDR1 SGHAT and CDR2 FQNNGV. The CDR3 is CASNIEGRGEQFF. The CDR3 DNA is TGTGCCAGCAACATTGAGGGAAGAGGTGAGCAGTTCTTC.

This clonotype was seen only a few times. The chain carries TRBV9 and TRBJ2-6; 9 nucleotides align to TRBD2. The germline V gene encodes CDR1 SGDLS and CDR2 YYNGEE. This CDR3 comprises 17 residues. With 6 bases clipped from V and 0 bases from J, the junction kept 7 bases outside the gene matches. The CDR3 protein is CASTYSSGSSGANVLTF. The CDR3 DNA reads TGTGCCAGCACCTATAGTAGCGGGAGCTCTGGGGCCAACGTCCTGACTTTC.

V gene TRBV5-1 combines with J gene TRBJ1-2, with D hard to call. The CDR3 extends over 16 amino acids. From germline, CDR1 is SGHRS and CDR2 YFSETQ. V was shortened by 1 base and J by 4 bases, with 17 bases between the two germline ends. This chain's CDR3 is CASSLFSGGSPYGYTF. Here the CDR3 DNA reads TGCGCCAGCAGCTTGTTTAGTGGTGGATCTCCCTATGGCTACACCTTC. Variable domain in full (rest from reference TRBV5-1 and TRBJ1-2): KAGVTQTPRYLIKTRGQQVTLSCSPISGHRSVSWYQQTPGQGLQFLFEYFSETQRNKGNFPGRFSGRQFSNSRSEMNVSTLELGDSALYLCASSLFSGGSPYGYTFGSGTRLTVV.

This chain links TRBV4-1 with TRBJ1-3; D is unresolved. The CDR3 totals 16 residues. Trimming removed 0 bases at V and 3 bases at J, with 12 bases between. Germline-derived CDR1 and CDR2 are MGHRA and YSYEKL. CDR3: CASSQDQSGYGNTIYF. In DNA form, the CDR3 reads TGCGCCAGCAGCCAAGATCAATCAGGTTATGGAAACACCATATATTTT.

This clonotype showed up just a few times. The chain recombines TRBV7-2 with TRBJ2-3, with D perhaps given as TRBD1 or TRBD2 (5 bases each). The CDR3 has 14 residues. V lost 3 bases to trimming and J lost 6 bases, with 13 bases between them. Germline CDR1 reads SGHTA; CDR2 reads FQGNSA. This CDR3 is CASSFNGAPDTQYF. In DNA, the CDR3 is TGTGCCAGCAGCTTTAACGGGGCCCCCGATACGCAGTATTTT.

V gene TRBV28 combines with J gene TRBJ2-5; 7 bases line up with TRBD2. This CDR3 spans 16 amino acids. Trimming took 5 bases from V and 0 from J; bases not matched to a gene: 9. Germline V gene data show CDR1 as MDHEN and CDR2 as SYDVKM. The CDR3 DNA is TGTGCCAGCAGTCCCCGGGACTACAAGGACCAAGAGACCCAGTACTTC. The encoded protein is CASSPRDYKDQETQYF.

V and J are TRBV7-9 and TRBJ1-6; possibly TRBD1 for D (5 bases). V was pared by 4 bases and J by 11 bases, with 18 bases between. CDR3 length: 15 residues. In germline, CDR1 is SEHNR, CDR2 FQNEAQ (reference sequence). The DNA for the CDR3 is TGTGCCAGCAGCTCCTCGGTCGGGCTGGGGGCACCCCTCCACTTT. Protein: CASSSSVGLGAPLHF.

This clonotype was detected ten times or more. The CDR3 spells CSASRGREGQPQHF. CDR3 in DNA: TGCAGTGCTAGCAGGGGCAGGGAGGGTCAGCCCCAGCATTTT. This chain joins TRBV20-1 and TRBJ1-5; TRBD1 is a possible D gene (6 bases). This CDR3 comprises 14 residues. Trimming shortened V by 3 bases and J by 6 bases, and 15 bases separated the two germline ends. Germline CDR1 DFQATT, CDR2 SNEGSKA (reference sequence).

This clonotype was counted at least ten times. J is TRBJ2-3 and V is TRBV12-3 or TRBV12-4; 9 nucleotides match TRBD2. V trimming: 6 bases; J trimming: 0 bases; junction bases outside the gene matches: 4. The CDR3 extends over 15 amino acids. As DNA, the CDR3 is TGTGCCAGCAGCCAGACTAGCGGCAGCACAGATACGCAGTATTTT. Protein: CASSQTSGSTDTQYF.

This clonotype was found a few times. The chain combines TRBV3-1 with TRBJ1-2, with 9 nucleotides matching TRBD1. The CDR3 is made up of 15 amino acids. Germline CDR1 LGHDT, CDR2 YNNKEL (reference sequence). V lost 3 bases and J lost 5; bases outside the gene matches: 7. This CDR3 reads CASSQFVGQGYGYTF. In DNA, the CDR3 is TGTGCCAGCAGCCAGTTCGTGGGACAGGGTTATGGCTACACCTTC.

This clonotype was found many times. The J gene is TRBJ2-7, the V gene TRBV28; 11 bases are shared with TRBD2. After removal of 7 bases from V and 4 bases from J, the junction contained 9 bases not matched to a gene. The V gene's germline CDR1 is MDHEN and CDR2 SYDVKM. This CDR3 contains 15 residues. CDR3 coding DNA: TGTGCCAGCAACAAAGGGACTAGCGGAGATTACGAGCAGTACTTC. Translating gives CASNKGTSGDYEQYF.

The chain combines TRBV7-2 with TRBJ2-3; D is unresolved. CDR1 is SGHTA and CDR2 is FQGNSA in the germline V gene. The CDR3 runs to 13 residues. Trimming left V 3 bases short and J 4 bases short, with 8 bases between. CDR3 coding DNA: TGTGCCAGCAGCTTGGAAATGGCAGATACGCAGTATTTT. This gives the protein CASSLEMADTQYF.

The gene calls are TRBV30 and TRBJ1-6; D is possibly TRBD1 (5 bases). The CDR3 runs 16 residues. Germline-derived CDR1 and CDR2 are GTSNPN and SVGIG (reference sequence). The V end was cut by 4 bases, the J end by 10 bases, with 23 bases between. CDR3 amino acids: CAWNVRRTKGGSPLHF. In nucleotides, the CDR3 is TGTGCCTGGAACGTCCGGCGGACAAAGGGTGGATCACCCCTCCACTTT. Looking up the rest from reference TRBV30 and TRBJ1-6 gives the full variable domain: SQTIHQWPATLVQPVGSPLSLECTVEGTSNPNLYWYRQAAGRGLQLLFYSVGIGQISSEVPQNLSASRPQDRQFILSSKKLLLSDSGFYLCAWNVRRTKGGSPLHFGNGTRLTVT.

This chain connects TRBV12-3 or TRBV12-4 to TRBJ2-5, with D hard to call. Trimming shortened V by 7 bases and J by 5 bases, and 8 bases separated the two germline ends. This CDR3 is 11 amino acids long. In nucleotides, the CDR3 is TGTGCCAGCAAGGGCAGGGAGACCCAGTACTTC. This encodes CASKGRETQYF.

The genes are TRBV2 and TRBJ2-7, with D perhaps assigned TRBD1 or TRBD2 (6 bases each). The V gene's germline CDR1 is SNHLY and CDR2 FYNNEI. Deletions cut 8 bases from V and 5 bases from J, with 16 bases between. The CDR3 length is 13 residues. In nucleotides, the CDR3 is TGTGCCAGCTGGGCCGGGGGCCAGGACGAGCAGTACTTC. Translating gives CASWAGGQDEQYF.